This T cell receptor (beta chain) was obtained from a study of T cells expressing NK-cell markers. The CDR3 covers 16 residues. The germline gives CDR1 LGHNA, CDR2 YSLEER. Using the 5' RACE reads, TCRdb records one entry per CDR3 protein without DNA. The sample data list about 440,000 distinct CDR3 sequences. This TCR derives from a woman aged 18-69 years in good health. The chain combines TRBV4-3 with TRBJ2-3; the D call of TRBD1 rests on TCRdb alone, since no DNA is present to check it. The sequencing sample was made of blood T cells: a sorted CD56 or NKG2C T cell subset, CD4+ or CD8+ T cells, or bulk PBMC T cells (not recorded which). This CDR3 is CASSHGWGAQADTQYF.